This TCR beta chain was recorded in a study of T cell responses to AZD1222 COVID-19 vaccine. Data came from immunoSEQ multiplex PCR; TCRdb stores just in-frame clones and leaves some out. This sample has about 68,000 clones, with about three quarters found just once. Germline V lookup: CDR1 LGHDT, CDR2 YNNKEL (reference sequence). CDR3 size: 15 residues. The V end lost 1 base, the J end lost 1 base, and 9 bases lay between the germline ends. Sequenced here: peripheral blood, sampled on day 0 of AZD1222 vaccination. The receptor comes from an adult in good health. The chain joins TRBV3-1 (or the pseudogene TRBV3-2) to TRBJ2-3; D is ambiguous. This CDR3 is CASSQVRAGTDTQYF. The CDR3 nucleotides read TGTGCCAGCAGCCAAGTCCGGGCCGGCACAGATACGCAGTATTTT.